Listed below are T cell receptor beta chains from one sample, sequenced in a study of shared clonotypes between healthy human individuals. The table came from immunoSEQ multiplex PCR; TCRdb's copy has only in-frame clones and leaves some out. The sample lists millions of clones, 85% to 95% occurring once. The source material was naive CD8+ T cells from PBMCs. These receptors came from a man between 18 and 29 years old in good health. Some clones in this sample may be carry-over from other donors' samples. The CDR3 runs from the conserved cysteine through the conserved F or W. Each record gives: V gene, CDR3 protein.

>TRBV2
CASSEGAPSGANVLTF
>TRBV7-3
CASSAAGGTYEQYF
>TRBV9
CASSLGTSGTGELFF
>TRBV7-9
CASSLEQHTEAFF
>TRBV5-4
CASSTQGKAFF
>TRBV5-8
CASSLGLKAHGEQYF
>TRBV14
CASSQIGDHYGYTF
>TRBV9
CASSEGQGYDYTF
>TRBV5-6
CASSLAPGTAYEQYF
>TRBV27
CASSARDPSEPQHF
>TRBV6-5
CASSYFGGRTYEQYF
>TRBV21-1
CASSKVDRTYEQYF
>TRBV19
CASSIAGAASNQPQHF
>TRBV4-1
CASSQVWETGTNEQYF
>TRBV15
CATSRGVYSGNTIYF
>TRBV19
CASSNFVSSYEQYF